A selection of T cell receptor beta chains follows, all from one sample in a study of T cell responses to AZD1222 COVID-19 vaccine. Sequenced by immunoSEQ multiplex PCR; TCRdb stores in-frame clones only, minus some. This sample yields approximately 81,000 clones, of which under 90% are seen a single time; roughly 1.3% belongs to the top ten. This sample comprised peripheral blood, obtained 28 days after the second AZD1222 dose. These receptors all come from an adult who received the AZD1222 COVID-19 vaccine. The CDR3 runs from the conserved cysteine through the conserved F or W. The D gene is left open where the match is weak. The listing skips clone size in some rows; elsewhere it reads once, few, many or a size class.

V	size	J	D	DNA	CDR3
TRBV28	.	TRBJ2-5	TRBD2	TGTGCCAGCAGTCGAGCGGGAGGGTACCAAGAGACCCAGTACTTC	CASSRAGGYQETQYF
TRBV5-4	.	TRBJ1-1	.	TGTGCCAGCACCCGCTACCAGGGAGGGCCTGAAGCTTTCTTT	CASTRYQGGPEAFF
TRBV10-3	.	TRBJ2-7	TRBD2	TGTGCCACCCTCTTTGGCGGGAGTGGGAACGAGCAGTACTTC	CATLFGGSGNEQYF
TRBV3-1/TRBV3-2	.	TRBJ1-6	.	TGTGCCAGCAGCCAAGCTGGTAATTCACCCCTCCACTTT	CASSQAGNSPLHF
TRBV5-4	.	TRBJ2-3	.	TGTGCCAGCAGCCGGAATACGGAAGATACGCAGTATTTT	CASSRNTEDTQYF
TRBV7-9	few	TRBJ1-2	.	TGTGCCAGCAGCTTAGACTCGGGCGGCTACACCTTC	CASSLDSGGYTF
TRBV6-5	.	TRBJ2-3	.	TGTGCCAGCAGTTCCGGAGCGGAGTTCACAGATACGCAGTATTTT	CASSSGAEFTDTQYF
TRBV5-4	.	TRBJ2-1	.	TGTGCCAGCAGCCCTGGACTACCTCTCATTGGCGATGAGCAGTTCTTC	CASSPGLPLIGDEQFF
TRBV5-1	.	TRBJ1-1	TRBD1	TGCGCCAGCAGCACCTGGGACAGCTTGAACACTGAAGCTTTCTTT	CASSTWDSLNTEAFF
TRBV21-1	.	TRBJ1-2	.	TGTGCCAGCAGCAAAGCGCGGCAGGACCAATCCAACTATGGCTACACCTTC	CASSKARQDQSNYGYTF
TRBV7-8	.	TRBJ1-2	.	TGTGCCAGCAGCTTAGGCTTTACAGCTTCCTATGGCTACACCTTC	CASSLGFTASYGYTF
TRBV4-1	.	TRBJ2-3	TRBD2	TGCGCCAGCAGCCACTTACTAGCGGGGAGCACAGATACGCAGTATTTT	CASSHLLAGSTDTQYF
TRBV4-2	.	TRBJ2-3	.	TGTGCCAGCAGCCTCGGGGCCCAGAGCACAGATACGCAGTATTTT	CASSLGAQSTDTQYF
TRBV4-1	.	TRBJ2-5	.	TGCGCCAGCAGCCAAGAGACAGAGACCCAGTACTTC	CASSQETETQYF
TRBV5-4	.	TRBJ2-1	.	TGTGCCAGCAGCCCCCCGGGACGGGGCTCCTACAATGAGCAGTTCTTC	CASSPPGRGSYNEQFF
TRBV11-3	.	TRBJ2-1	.	TGTGCCAGCAGCTTAGCAGGTAACCAAGGGGATGAGCAGTTCTTC	CASSLAGNQGDEQFF
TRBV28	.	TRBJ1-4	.	TGTGCCAGCAGCCTGACCGAGACTAATGAAAAACTGTTTTTT	CASSLTETNEKLFF
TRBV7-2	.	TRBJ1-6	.	TGTGCCAGCAGCTTAGGACCGCCGAATAATTCACCCCTCCACTTT	CASSLGPPNNSPLHF
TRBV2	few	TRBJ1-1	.	TGTGCCAGCGGGGGAGAATACACTGAAGCTTTCTTT	CASGGEYTEAFF
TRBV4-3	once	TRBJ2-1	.	TGCGCCAGCAGCCAAGATATAGGGTCCATCAATGAGCAGTTCTTC	CASSQDIGSINEQFF
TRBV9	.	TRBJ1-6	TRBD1	TGTGCCAGCAGCGTTACAGGGGATAATTCACCCCTCCACTTT	CASSVTGDNSPLHF
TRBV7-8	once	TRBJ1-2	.	TGTGCCAGCAGCTTCCCTGGACGGACTTATGGCTACACCTTC	CASSFPGRTYGYTF
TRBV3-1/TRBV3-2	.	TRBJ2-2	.	TGTGCCAGCAGCCAAGATCGTGACACCGGGGAGCTGTTTTTT	CASSQDRDTGELFF
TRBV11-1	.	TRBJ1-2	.	TGTGCCAGCAGCTTATCACATACTGGCTACACCTTC	CASSLSHTGYTF
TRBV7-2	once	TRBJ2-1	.	TGTGCCAGCAGCTTAGGGAGTAGGGATGAGCAGTTCTTC	CASSLGSRDEQFF
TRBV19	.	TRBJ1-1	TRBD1	TGTGCCAGTAAGTTAACAGGGGAGAAGAACACTGAAGCTTTCTTT	CASKLTGEKNTEAFF
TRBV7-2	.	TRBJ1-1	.	TGTGCCAGCAGCTTAGAGGTATTAGGGAGTAGCACTGAAGCTTTCTTT	CASSLEVLGSSTEAFF
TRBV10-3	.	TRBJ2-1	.	TGTGCCATCAGTGTAGGCGGGGCCTACAATGAGCAGTTCTTC	CAISVGGAYNEQFF
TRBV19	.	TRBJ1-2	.	TGTGCCAGTAGTATGTCCGGCAAGGTGCTAACTAACTATGGCTACACCTTC	CASSMSGKVLTNYGYTF
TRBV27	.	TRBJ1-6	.	TGTGCCAGCAGTTTCCCCTCCCTCGGGGGAAATTCACCCCTCCACTTT	CASSFPSLGGNSPLHF
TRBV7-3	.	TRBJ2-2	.	TGTGCCAGCAGCCCGGGGGCTGTCACCGGGGAGCTGTTTTTT	CASSPGAVTGELFF
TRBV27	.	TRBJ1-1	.	TGTGCCAGCAGTTTATTTTCAGGATATGAAGCTTTCTTT	CASSLFSGYEAFF
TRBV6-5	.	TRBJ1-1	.	TGTGCCAGCAGTTCCCGATGGGCGAACACTGAAGCTTTCTTT	CASSSRWANTEAFF
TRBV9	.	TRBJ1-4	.	TGTGCCAGCAGCCCGAGCGGGGCGGTAGGTGAAAAACTGTTTTTT	CASSPSGAVGEKLFF
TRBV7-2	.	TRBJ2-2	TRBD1	TGTGCCATCGCGGACAGGGTTACGAACACCGGGGAGCTGTTTTTT	CAIADRVTNTGELFF
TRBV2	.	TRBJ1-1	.	TGTGCCAGCAGGTTGTATTTGGACACTGAAGCTTTCTTT	CASRLYLDTEAFF
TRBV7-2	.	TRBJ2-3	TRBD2	TGTGCCAGCAGCCTAGCGGGAGTGTCAGATACGCAGTATTTT	CASSLAGVSDTQYF
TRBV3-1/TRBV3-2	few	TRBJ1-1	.	TGTGCCAGCAGCCCAAGGCTGGGTGGTGACACTGAAGCTTTCTTT	CASSPRLGGDTEAFF
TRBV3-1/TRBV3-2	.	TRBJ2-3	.	TGTGCCAGCAGCCTGGGCAGGGGCACAGATACGCAGTATTTT	CASSLGRGTDTQYF
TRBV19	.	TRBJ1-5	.	TGTGCCAGTAGATATGGTTGGGAGCCCCAGCATTTT	CASRYGWEPQHF
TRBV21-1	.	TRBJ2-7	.	TGTGCCAGCAGCACCTGGGGGGGACAAGTACCCTACGAGCAGTACTTC	CASSTWGGQVPYEQYF
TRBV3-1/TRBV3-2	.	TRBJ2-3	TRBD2	TGTGCCAGCAGCCAGGGCAACGCGGGAGCCCCAGATACGCAGTATTTT	CASSQGNAGAPDTQYF
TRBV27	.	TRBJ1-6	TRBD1	TGTGCCAGTGGGACAGATTATAATTCACCCCTCCACTTT	CASGTDYNSPLHF
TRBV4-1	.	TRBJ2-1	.	TGCGCCAGCAGCCAACCCCCCCCAGGGGCCTACAATGAGCAGTTCTTC	CASSQPPPGAYNEQFF
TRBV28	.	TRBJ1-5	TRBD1	TGTGCCAGCAGCTCTCGGGGACAGGGGAGCAATCAGCCCCAGCATTTT	CASSSRGQGSNQPQHF
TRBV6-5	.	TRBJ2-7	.	TGTGCCAGCAGTTACAGGGCAGGGATTAGATACGAGCAGTACTTC	CASSYRAGIRYEQYF
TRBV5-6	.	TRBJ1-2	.	TGTGCCAGCAGCCTCTTGGAAGGACAGCTTAACTATGGCTACACCTTC	CASSLLEGQLNYGYTF
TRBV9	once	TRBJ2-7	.	TGTGCCAGCAGCCCCCGACGGGGGAACTACGAGCAGTACTTC	CASSPRRGNYEQYF
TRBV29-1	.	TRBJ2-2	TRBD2	TGCAGCGTTGAAGATCGGGGGGATACGAACACCGGGGAGCTGTTTTTT	CSVEDRGDTNTGELFF